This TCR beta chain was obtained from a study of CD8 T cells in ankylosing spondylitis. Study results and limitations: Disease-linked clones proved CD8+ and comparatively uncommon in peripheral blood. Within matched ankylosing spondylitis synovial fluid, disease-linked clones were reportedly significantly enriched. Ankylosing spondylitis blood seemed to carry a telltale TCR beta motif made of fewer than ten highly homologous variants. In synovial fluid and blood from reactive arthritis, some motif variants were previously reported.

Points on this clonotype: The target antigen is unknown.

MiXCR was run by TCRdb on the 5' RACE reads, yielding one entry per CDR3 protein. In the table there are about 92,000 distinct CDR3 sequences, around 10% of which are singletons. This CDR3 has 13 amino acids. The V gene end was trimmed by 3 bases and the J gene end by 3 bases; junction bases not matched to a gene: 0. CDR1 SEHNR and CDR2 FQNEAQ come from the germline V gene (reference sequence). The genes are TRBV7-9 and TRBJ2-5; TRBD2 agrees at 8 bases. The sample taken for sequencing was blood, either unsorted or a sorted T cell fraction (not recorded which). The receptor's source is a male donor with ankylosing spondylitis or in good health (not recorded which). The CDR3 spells CASSFSGEETQYF. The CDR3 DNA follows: TGTGCCAGCAGCTTTAGCGGGGAAGAGACCCAGTACTTC.